This T cell receptor (beta chain) was captured in a study of blood T cell repertoires in COVID-19. Study-level background: Nucleic acid was either cDNA or gDNA, and it came from T cells, B-cell-depleted T cells, or PBMCs.

Followed over time, Seattle patients had been enrolled while infection was active. CDR3 size: 15 residues. The V end lost 1 base, the J end lost 2 bases, and 12 bases lay between the germline ends. The germline V gene has CDR1 KGHSH and CDR2 LQKENI. Sequenced by immunoSEQ multiplex PCR; TCRdb stores in-frame clones only, minus some. Of 150,000 to 250,000 clones listed, about four fifths are singletons. Material: peripheral blood. This TCR came from a middle-aged woman with COVID-19, enrolled during active disease. The chain links TRBV18 to TRBJ2-7; weak D call: TRBD1 (6 bases). CDR3 nucleotide sequence: TGTGCCAGCTCACCACGACTGGACAGAGCCTACGAGCAGTACTTC. Translation gives CASSPRLDRAYEQYF.